The 29 T cell receptor beta chains reported below all come from one sample, sequenced in a study of T cell responses to AZD1222 COVID-19 vaccine (dated by TCRdb to about 2021). In light of the paper, this sample's time point label describes: about 28 days (+/-7) after the second vaccine dose. The library came from the immunoSEQ multiplex PCR assay. TCRdb carries this immuneACCESS record with in-frame sequences only. Its versions omit some clonotypes, under half of them owing to an unresolved V gene in the studies checked, with the rest unexplained. The sample records about 140,000 clones, around 90% of which are singletons. The biggest ten clones account for around 6.3% of the sample. The material was peripheral blood, obtained 28 days after the second AZD1222 dose. Every receptor here comes from an adult who received the AZD1222 COVID-19 vaccine.

This clone has only one observation. This chain links TRBV6-5 with TRBJ1-5; the match to TRBD1 covers 8 bases. J gave up 6 bases and V 7 bases, and 8 bases lay outside the gene matches. Per germline, CDR1 MNHEY and CDR2 SVGAGI. The CDR3 is made up of 14 amino acids. The CDR3 sequence: CASNGQGASQPQHF. The DNA of the CDR3 is TGTGCCAGCAACGGGCAGGGGGCTTCTCAGCCCCAGCATTTT.

The chain has TRBV28 and TRBJ2-2; the D gene is possibly TRBD2 (6 bases). Germline assignment: CDR1 MDHEN and CDR2 SYDVKM. This CDR3 is built from 14 residues. V gave up 8 bases and J gave up 4 bases, with 14 bases separating them. CDR3 residues: CASDGEEGTGELFF. The CDR3 bases are TGTGCCAGCGACGGGGAGGAGGGCACCGGGGAGCTGTTTTTT.

This chain links TRBV30 with TRBJ2-3; tentatively, D is TRBD2 (7 bases). CDR3 length: 16 residues. V lost 0 bases and J 2 bases, leaving 15 bases between the germline ends. Germline CDR1 GTSNPN, CDR2 SVGIG (reference sequence). The CDR3 bases are TGTGCCTGGAGTGTACTAGGGGGGGGGATCACAGATACGCAGTATTTT. This encodes CAWSVLGGGITDTQYF. The variable domain in full, with the rest retrieved from reference TRBV30 and TRBJ2-3, is SQTIHQWPATLVQPVGSPLSLECTVEGTSNPNLYWYRQAAGRGLQLLFYSVGIGQISSEVPQNLSASRPQDRQFILSSKKLLLSDSGFYLCAWSVLGGGITDTQYFGPGTRLTVL.

This sequence joins TRBV5-4 and TRBJ1-6; maybe TRBD1 (5 bases). V was pared by 3 bases and J by 4 bases, with 11 bases between. This CDR3 has 15 residues. Germline CDR1 is SGHNT and CDR2 is YYREEE (reference sequence). CDR3 protein: CASSSYRRYNSPLHF. Here the CDR3 DNA reads TGTGCCAGCAGCTCGTACAGGAGATATAATTCACCCCTCCACTTT.

V and J are TRBV6-5 and TRBJ1-2; D is undetermined. V gave up 2 bases and J gave up 0 bases, with 10 bases separating them. The length of the CDR3 is 15 residues. Germline V gene lookup returns CDR1 MNHEY and CDR2 SVGAGI. The CDR3 coding sequence is TGTGCCAGCAGTTACGGGTCAGACTCTAACTATGGCTACACCTTC. This translates into CASSYGSDSNYGYTF.

This clone was counted a few times. The J gene is TRBJ1-1, the V gene TRBV25-1; 9 nucleotides align to TRBD1. Per the germline V gene, CDR1 is MGHDK and CDR2 is SYGVNS. The CDR3 sequence is 14 residues long. The J segment lost 12 bases and the V segment lost 4 bases, leaving 12 bases of the junction unmatched. DNA for the CDR3: TGTGCCAGCAGTGTATCACAGGGGGCGCGTGCAACTTTCTTT. This encodes CASSVSQGARATFF.

This clone appeared a single time. V and J are TRBV7-2 and TRBJ1-5, with 10 bases that match TRBD1. Germline CDR1 SGHTA, CDR2 FQGNSA. The CDR3 is 15 amino acids. J gave up 2 bases and V 5 bases, and 3 bases lay outside the gene matches. The CDR3 DNA sequence: TGTGCCAGCAGCCGGACAGGGGGAGGCAATCAGCCCCAGCATTTT. This encodes CASSRTGGGNQPQHF. Full variable domain (rest looked up from reference TRBV7-2 and TRBJ1-5): GAGVSQSPSNKVTEKGKDVELRCDPISGHTALYWYRQSLGQGLEFLIYFQGNSAPDKSGLPSDRFSAERTGGSVSTLTIQRTQQEDSAVYLCASSRTGGGNQPQHFGDGTRLSIL.

The chain links TRBV7-2 to TRBJ1-5; D not certain. V dropped 1 base and J dropped 9 bases, with 10 bases sitting between them. This CDR3 has 13 amino acids. The V gene's germline CDR1 is SGHTA and CDR2 FQGNSA. In nucleotides, the CDR3 is TGTGCCAGCAGCTTAGAGCTAATAAGGCCCCAGCATTTT. It is translated as CASSLELIRPQHF.

The chain joins TRBV11-2 to TRBJ2-3; D ambiguous. This CDR3 is built from 15 residues. V lost 6 bases and J lost 6, with 19 bases in between. Germline CDR1 and CDR2: SGHAT and FQNNGV. The CDR3 DNA reads TGTGCCAGCAGACCAGCCGGCCATCGATCGGATACGCAGTATTTT. It translates to CASRPAGHRSDTQYF.

The V gene is TRBV10-2, the J gene TRBJ2-1; the match to TRBD1 covers 7 bases. Germline CDR1 reads WSHSY; CDR2 reads SAAADI. The CDR3 extends over 15 amino acids. V shed 6 bases, J shed 7 bases, and the junction held 12 bases outside the gene matches. For the CDR3, the DNA is TGCGCCAGCAGGATGACGACAGGGTTGGTTAATGAGCAGTTCTTC. It specifies CASRMTTGLVNEQFF.

The sample holds one count of this clone. The rearrangement links TRBV30 to TRBJ1-5; D unresolved. CDR1 is GTSNPN, CDR2 SVGIG, per germline (reference sequence). This CDR3 region has 13 residues. V dropped 5 bases and J dropped 0 bases, with 8 bases sitting between them. This CDR3 is CAWALYSNQPQHF. In nucleotides, the CDR3 is TGTGCCTGGGCGTTGTATAGCAATCAGCCCCAGCATTTT.

This chain uses TRBV28 with TRBJ1-5, with TRBD1 matching 7 bases. The CDR3 runs to 14 residues. V shed 11 bases and J 1 base; nucleotides not matched to a gene: 8. The germline CDR1 and CDR2 sequences are MDHEN and SYDVKM. The CDR3 is CAASGQASNQPQHF. The CDR3 nucleotides read TGTGCCGCCTCAGGACAGGCGAGCAATCAGCCCCAGCATTTT.

This CDR3 reads CASSKQGLTYEQYF. CDR3 sequence (DNA): TGTGCCAGCAGTAAACAGGGGTTAACCTACGAGCAGTACTTC. This chain joins TRBV6-2 or TRBV6-3 and TRBJ2-7; TRBD1 matches at 7 bases. Germline V gene lookup returns CDR1 MNHEY and CDR2 SVGEGT. V was clipped by 5 bases and J by 2 bases; unmatched bases: 6. The CDR3 is 14 residues long.

V and J are TRBV5-6 and TRBJ1-2, with D hard to call. Deletions cut 0 bases from V and 5 bases from J, with 14 bases between. Germline assignment: CDR1 SGHDT and CDR2 YYEEEE. The CDR3 is 15 residues long. In DNA form, the CDR3 reads TGTGCCAGCAGCTTGGCATTCGGGCAGAGTTATGGCTACACCTTC. Its protein product is CASSLAFGQSYGYTF. Full variable domain (rest looked up from reference TRBV5-6 and TRBJ1-2): DAGVTQSPTHLIKTRGQQVTLRCSPKSGHDTVSWYQQALGQGPQFIFQYYEEEERQRGNFPDRFSGHQFPNYSSELNVNALLLGDSALYLCASSLAFGQSYGYTFGSGTRLTVV.

This chain connects TRBV30 to TRBJ1-1; D is possibly TRBD1 (6 bases). Germline CDR1 GTSNPN, CDR2 SVGIG (reference sequence). The CDR3 length is 14 residues. Trimming cost V 3 bases and J 1 base, with 12 bases left between them. CDR3 coding DNA: TGTGCCTGGAGCCGGGGACAACCGAACACTGAAGCTTTCTTT. It encodes CAWSRGQPNTEAFF.

This clone was recorded only once. J is TRBJ1-5 and V is TRBV18; 10 nucleotides line up with TRBD1. The V gene end was trimmed by 3 bases and the J gene end by 6 bases; junction bases not matched to a gene: 2. CDR3 size: 14 residues. Germline V CDR1 and CDR2: KGHSH, LQKENI. CDR3 coding DNA: TGTGCCAGCTCACCGACAGGGGGCGGTCAGCCCCAGCATTTT. It yields the protein CASSPTGGGQPQHF.

The chain has TRBV12-3 or TRBV12-4 and TRBJ1-5; D gene unclear. The CDR3 length is 13 residues. Trimming removed 8 bases from V and 7 bases from J, with 15 bases in between. The CDR3 sequence is CASGVVDVQPQHF. For the CDR3, the DNA is TGTGCCAGCGGGGTCGTAGACGTCCAGCCCCAGCATTTT.

Comments on this clone: Other DNA variants within this sample encode the same CDR3. The chain is built from TRBV28 and TRBJ1-5; D uncertain. CDR3 length: 12 residues. Germline-derived CDR1 and CDR2 are MDHEN and SYDVKM. V was cut by 3 bases and J by 7 bases, with 7 bases left in between. Here the CDR3 reads CASSLVTQPQHF. CDR3 sequence (DNA): TGTGCCAGCAGTTTGGTTACCCAGCCCCAGCATTTT.

This clone has only a few counts. V usage is TRBV3-1 (or the pseudogene TRBV3-2) and J usage is TRBJ2-7; D may be TRBD2 (5 bases). The V end lost 1 base, the J end lost 3 bases, and 13 bases lay between the germline ends. Germline CDR1 and CDR2: LGHDT and YNNKEL (reference sequence). The CDR3 is 15 residues long. The DNA of the CDR3 is TGTGCCAGCAGCCAAGGGTGGCGGCGGGTCTACGAGCAGTACTTC. This sequence encodes CASSQGWRRVYEQYF.

This clone was picked up a small number of times. The V call is TRBV3-1 (or the pseudogene TRBV3-2), the J call TRBJ1-5; maybe TRBD1 (5 bases). CDR1 and CDR2 (germline): LGHDT, YNNKEL (reference sequence). Trimming took 3 bases from V and 2 from J, leaving 11 bases between them. CDR3 length: 15 amino acids. This chain's CDR3 is CASSQEGNGNQPQHF. CDR3 bases: TGTGCCAGCAGCCAGGAGGGGAACGGCAATCAGCCCCAGCATTTT.

The chain combines TRBV3-1 (or the pseudogene TRBV3-2) with TRBJ2-2; 10 bases agree with TRBD2. The CDR3 is 19 residues long. The V and J ends lost 0 bases and 3 bases, in that order; junction bases with no gene match: 10. Germline V gene data show CDR1 as LGHDT and CDR2 as YNNKEL (reference sequence). The CDR3 is CASSQDRGSGGLYTGELFF. CDR3 sequence (DNA): TGTGCCAGCAGCCAAGATCGGGGTAGCGGGGGGCTTTACACCGGGGAGCTGTTTTTT.

The count of this clone is one. The genes are TRBV7-2 and TRBJ1-5; a weak D match, TRBD1 (5 bases). Looked up from germline, CDR1 is SGHTA and CDR2 is FQGNSA. V was pared by 3 bases and J by 3 bases, with 12 bases between. The CDR3 contains 15 residues. CDR3 DNA sequence: TGTGCCAGCAGCTTCTCGCAGGGCCACAATCAGCCCCAGCATTTT. This gives the protein CASSFSQGHNQPQHF.

The V call is TRBV6-2 or TRBV6-3, the J call TRBJ2-7; TRBD1 matches at 7 bases. Trimming took 3 bases from V and 2 from J; bases not matched to a gene: 7. The CDR3 runs 15 residues. Germline assignment: CDR1 MNHEY and CDR2 SVGEGT. The DNA for the CDR3 is TGTGCCAGCAGTTATATCATGACAGGGACCTACGAGCAGTACTTC. The encoded protein is CASSYIMTGTYEQYF.

The CDR3 spells CASSFWADYTF. CDR3 coding DNA: TGTGCCAGCAGTTTCTGGGCTGACTACACCTTC. The gene calls are TRBV28 and TRBJ1-2; D gene unclear. Germline lookup yields CDR1 MDHEN and CDR2 SYDVKM. The CDR3 is 11 amino acids. The V end lost 3 bases, the J end lost 10 bases, and 9 bases lay between the germline ends.

This rearrangement joins TRBV9 to TRBJ1-4; possibly TRBD1 for D (6 bases). CDR3 length equals 15 residues. The germline gives CDR1 SGDLS, CDR2 YYNGEE. Trimming removed 3 bases at V and 2 bases at J, with 11 bases between. Written as DNA, the CDR3 is TGTGCCAGCAGCGCCCCGGGGGCTACTAATGAAAAACTGTTTTTT. It specifies CASSAPGATNEKLFF.

This clone was seen once. The chain links TRBV5-6 to TRBJ1-1, with unresolved D. The V end was cut by 1 base, the J end by 9 bases, with 10 bases between. Germline-derived CDR1 and CDR2 are SGHDT and YYEEEE. CDR3 length: 12 residues. Here the CDR3 DNA reads TGTGCCAGCAGCTTGTCTGCAGGACAAGCTTTCTTT. Its translation: CASSLSAGQAFF.

The chain is built from TRBV28 and TRBJ1-2, with no clear D. V lost 6 bases and J lost 0, with 8 bases in between. The CDR3 has 13 residues. Germline lookup yields CDR1 MDHEN and CDR2 SYDVKM. CDR3 amino acids: CASSSKTNYGYTF. The CDR3 nucleotides are TGTGCCAGCAGCAGCAAGACTAACTATGGCTACACCTTC.

The gene calls are TRBV28 and TRBJ2-7, with D unclear. The CDR3 sequence is 14 residues long. Trimming left V 4 bases short and J 2 bases short, with 12 bases between. Germline V CDR1 and CDR2: MDHEN, SYDVKM. CDR3 nucleotides: TGTGCCAGCAGTTCGGTAGGACCCGCCTACGAGCAGTACTTC. Translated, it gives CASSSVGPAYEQYF.

The chain recombines TRBV20-1 with TRBJ1-5; tentatively, D is TRBD1 (5 bases). Looked up from germline, CDR1 is DFQATT and CDR2 is SNEGSKA (reference sequence). V lost 3 bases and J lost 2, with 14 bases in between. CDR3 length: 15 residues. The CDR3 here is CSASRDPTGNQPQHF. CDR3 sequence (DNA): TGCAGTGCTAGTAGGGACCCCACGGGCAATCAGCCCCAGCATTTT.